The 4 T cell receptor beta chains below were found in one sample sequenced in a study of neurological immune-mediated disorders. TCRdb re-analysed the 5' RACE reads in MiXCR, keeping a single row per CDR3 protein. There are tens of thousands of distinct CDR3 sequences in the sample; about 3.2% occur only once, and more than 7% lies in the top ten. Time point of the sample: longitudinal time-point 1 (baseline). Sequenced input: PBMCs. Receptors originate from a woman in her sixties with multiple sclerosis.

This clonotype was counted many times. The chain recombines TRBV20-1 with TRBJ2-3; 10 nucleotides line up with TRBD1. The CDR3 totals 14 residues. V was clipped by 6 bases and J by 4 bases; unmatched bases: 7. Germline V gene sequence: CDR1 DFQATT, CDR2 SNEGSKA (reference sequence). CDR3 DNA: TGCAGTGCGCGGGGACAGGGGAAGGCAGATACGCAGTATTTT. It encodes CSARGQGKADTQYF.

The V gene is TRBV5-1, the J gene TRBJ2-1; TRBD1 agrees at 12 bases. The germline CDR1 and CDR2 sequences are SGHRS and YFSETQ. There are 16 residues in the CDR3. Trimming removed 0 bases from V and 8 bases from J; junction bases left unmatched: 6. CDR3 coding DNA: TGCGCCAGCAGCTTGGACGGGACAGGGGGCTTCGATGAGCAGTTCTTC. Its protein product is CASSLDGTGGFDEQFF.

Ten or more counts support this clonotype. CDR3 region: CSARALQGAVNTEAFF. DNA for the CDR3: TGCAGTGCTAGAGCGTTGCAGGGGGCGGTGAACACTGAAGCTTTCTTT. J is TRBJ1-1 and V is TRBV20-1, with 8 bases identical to TRBD1. This CDR3 has 16 residues. The germline CDR1 and CDR2 sequences are DFQATT and SNEGSKA (reference sequence). V shed 1 base, J shed 0 bases, and the junction held 7 bases outside the gene matches.

The table lists this clonotype with many counts. The chain carries TRBV5-6 and TRBJ1-3; TRBD1 matches 7 bases. V lost 3 bases to trimming and J lost 0 bases; unmatched junction nucleotides: 9. Germline V CDR1 and CDR2: SGHDT, YYEEEE. The CDR3 is made up of 17 amino acids. The chain's CDR3 is CASSYPGGPISGNTIYF. The CDR3 coding sequence is TGTGCCAGCAGCTATCCAGGGGGACCGATCTCTGGAAACACCATATATTTT.